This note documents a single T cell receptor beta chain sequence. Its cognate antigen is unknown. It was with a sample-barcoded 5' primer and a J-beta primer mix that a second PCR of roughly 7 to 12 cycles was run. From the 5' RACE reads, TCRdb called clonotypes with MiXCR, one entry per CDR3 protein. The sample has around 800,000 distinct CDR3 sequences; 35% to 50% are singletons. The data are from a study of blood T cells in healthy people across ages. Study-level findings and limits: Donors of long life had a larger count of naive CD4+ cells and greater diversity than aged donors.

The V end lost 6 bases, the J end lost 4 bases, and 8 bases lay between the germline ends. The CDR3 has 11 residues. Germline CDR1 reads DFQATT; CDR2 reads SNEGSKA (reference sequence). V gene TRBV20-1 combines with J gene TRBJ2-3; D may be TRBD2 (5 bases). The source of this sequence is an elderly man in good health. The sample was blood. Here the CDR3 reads CSAPAADTQYF. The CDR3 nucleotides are TGCAGTGCGCCAGCGGCAGATACGCAGTATTTT.